The 29 T cell receptor beta chains below were found in one sample sequenced in a study of cytomegalovirus exposure and HLA in healthy donors. Profiling relied on immunoSEQ multiplex PCR, and the TCRdb table lists in-frame clones only, not all of them. The table lists about 260,000 clones, around 91% of them singletons. The source material was PBMCs. The source is a woman aged 30 to 39 in good health and CMV-seronegative.

The V and J genes are TRBV6-6 and TRBJ1-1, with D uncertain. The CDR3 loop spans 14 amino acids. V lost 3 bases to trimming and J lost 1 base, with 9 bases between them. Germline V gene sequence: CDR1 MNHNY, CDR2 SVGAGI (reference sequence). The CDR3 DNA follows: TGTGCCAGCAGTTATCAGACAACGAACACTGAAGCTTTCTTT. Protein: CASSYQTTNTEAFF.

This sequence joins TRBV6-5 and TRBJ1-4; possible D gene TRBD1, 6 bases. The CDR3 covers 14 residues. In germline, CDR1 is MNHEY, CDR2 SVGAGI. V shed 0 bases and J shed 8 bases, with 10 bases lying between them. The chain's CDR3 is CASSYSRGGEKLFF. CDR3 in DNA: TGTGCCAGCAGTTACTCGAGGGGGGGGGAAAAACTGTTTTTT.

The CDR3 protein is CSVAGGAAGANVLTF. The CDR3 DNA sequence: TGCAGCGTTGCAGGGGGAGCTGCTGGGGCCAACGTCCTGACTTTC. This chain connects TRBV29-1 to TRBJ2-6, with TRBD1 matching over 7 bases. J lost 2 bases, V lost 4 bases, and 5 bases had no gene match. The CDR3 is made up of 15 amino acids. The germline V gene encodes CDR1 SQVTM and CDR2 ANQGSEA.

J is TRBJ2-7 and V is TRBV12-5; D uncertain. The length of the CDR3 is 13 residues. Trimming took off 1 base at V and 3 bases at J, with 7 bases between the two ends. CDR1 is LGHNT and CDR2 is FRNRAP in the germline V gene. CDR3 DNA sequence: TGTGCTAGTGGTTTGGGCGGAAGCTACGAGCAGTACTTC. Its translation: CASGLGGSYEQYF. Looking up the rest from reference TRBV12-5 and TRBJ2-7 gives the full variable domain: DARVTQTPRHKVTEMGQEVTMRCQPILGHNTVFWYRQTMMQGLELLAYFRNRAPLDDSGMPKDRFSAEMPDATLATLKIQPSEPRDSAVYFCASGLGGSYEQYFGPGTRLTVT.

The chain links TRBV7-9 to TRBJ1-2; D unclear. The CDR3 contains 13 residues. Trimming removed 5 bases from V and 2 bases from J, with 9 bases in between. The V gene's germline CDR1 is SEHNR and CDR2 FQNEAQ (reference sequence). The CDR3 sequence: CASSGLGNYGYTF. For the CDR3, the DNA is TGTGCCAGCAGCGGACTGGGCAACTATGGCTACACCTTC.

In DNA, the CDR3 is TGTGCCAGCTCACCGGAACAGTCCGGGGCAGATACGCAGTATTTT. As protein: CASSPEQSGADTQYF. The chain carries TRBV18 and TRBJ2-3, with a weak D call TRBD2 (5 bases). CDR1 is KGHSH, CDR2 LQKENI, per germline. CDR3 length: 15 residues. V gave up 3 bases and J gave up 4 bases, with 14 bases separating them.

The chain couples TRBV2 to TRBJ2-6, with 7 nucleotides matching TRBD2. The CDR3 has 15 amino acids. Germline-derived CDR1 and CDR2 are SNHLY and FYNNEI. Unmatched junction bases numbered 7, after V lost 8 bases and J lost 3 bases. The CDR3 bases are TGTGCCAGCTCTAGCGGACCCCTTGGGGCCAACGTCCTGACTTTC. Protein: CASSSGPLGANVLTF.

The rearrangement joins TRBV6-6 to TRBJ1-5; 10 bases line up with TRBD1. Germline V CDR1 and CDR2: MNHNY, SVGAGI (reference sequence). J was trimmed by 7 bases and V by 5 bases; bases with no gene match: 2. This CDR3 comprises 13 residues. In DNA, the CDR3 is TGTGCCAGCAGTGGGACAGGGGACCAGCCCCAGCATTTT. The encoded protein is CASSGTGDQPQHF.

The chain carries TRBV19 and TRBJ2-3, with D tentatively TRBD2 (6 bases). There are 17 residues in the CDR3. Germline V gene sequence: CDR1 LNHDA, CDR2 SQIVND (reference sequence). V shed 3 bases and J shed 0 bases, with 16 bases lying between them. In DNA form, the CDR3 reads TGTGCCAGTAGTATCCCCTTGCGGGGAACTAGCACAGATACGCAGTATTTT. It specifies CASSIPLRGTSTDTQYF.

V gene TRBV9 combines with J gene TRBJ2-3, with D unresolved. The CDR3 totals 16 residues. Trimming removed 3 bases at V and 0 bases at J, with 14 bases between. Germline V gene sequence: CDR1 SGDLS, CDR2 YYNGEE. The CDR3 loop reads CASSAVGSSSTDTQYF. In nucleotides, the CDR3 is TGTGCCAGCAGCGCTGTAGGATCGTCTAGCACAGATACGCAGTATTTT.

V is TRBV7-9 and J is TRBJ2-7; the D is unclear. Germline CDR1 and CDR2: SEHNR and FQNEAQ (reference sequence). V was clipped by 3 bases and J by 2 bases, with 14 bases between them. This CDR3 region has 15 residues. CDR3: CASSFLSTAAYEQYF. CDR3 bases: TGTGCCAGCAGCTTTCTTTCCACGGCTGCCTACGAGCAGTACTTC.

The chain is built from TRBV11-2 and TRBJ2-7; TRBD2 agrees at 7 bases. V shed 1 base, J shed 1 base, and the junction held 13 bases outside the gene matches. In germline, CDR1 is SGHAT, CDR2 FQNNGV. The CDR3 runs 18 residues. For the CDR3, the DNA is TGTGCCAGCAGCTTAGGATTTTCTAGCGGTATTCCTTCCTACGAGCAGTACTTC. It translates to CASSLGFSSGIPSYEQYF.

The chain carries TRBV19 and TRBJ2-7; 7 positions agree with TRBD1. The ends lost 8 bases at V and 1 base at J; junction bases unmatched: 5. The germline gives CDR1 LNHDA, CDR2 SQIVND (reference sequence). CDR3 length: 13 amino acids. The CDR3 sequence: CASAWGQSYEQYF. CDR3 coding DNA: TGTGCCAGTGCTTGGGGACAGTCCTACGAGCAGTACTTC.

V is TRBV9 and J is TRBJ2-7; D ambiguous. Per germline, CDR1 SGDLS and CDR2 YYNGEE. The CDR3 sequence is 13 residues long. V lost 3 bases to trimming and J lost 3 bases, with 10 bases between them. This chain's CDR3 is CASSADIRYEQYF. The DNA of the CDR3 is TGTGCCAGCAGCGCCGACATACGCTACGAGCAGTACTTC.

The chain is built from TRBV11-1 and TRBJ2-3; 14 positions agree with TRBD2. Germline CDR1 SGHAT, CDR2 FQDESV (reference sequence). V lost 5 bases, J lost 5 bases, and 6 bases stayed unmatched. The length of the CDR3 is 16 residues. The CDR3 DNA is TGTGCCAGCAGCAAGGGACTAGCGGGAGCGGTAGATACGCAGTATTTT. It specifies CASSKGLAGAVDTQYF.

The rearrangement uses TRBV19 and TRBJ2-1; no definite D call. Germline V gives CDR1 LNHDA, CDR2 SQIVND (reference sequence). The CDR3 has 14 amino acids. V was clipped by 6 bases and J by 0 bases, with 9 bases between them. The CDR3 bases are TGTGCCAGTAGATGGCAGAACTCCTACAATGAGCAGTTCTTC. This sequence encodes CASRWQNSYNEQFF.

The chain employs TRBV4-2 and TRBJ2-7, with D perhaps matching TRBD1 or TRBD2 (7 bases each). The CDR3 loop spans 17 amino acids. The V end lost 0 bases, the J end lost 7 bases, and 22 bases lay between the germline ends. The germline V gene encodes CDR1 LGHNA and CDR2 YNFKEQ. In nucleotides, the CDR3 is TGTGCCAGCAGCCAAGATCTAGACAGGGCGGGGGAGAGGGAGCAGTACTTC. Protein sequence: CASSQDLDRAGEREQYF.

This clone was seen a single time. This chain uses TRBV11-2 with TRBJ1-1; the D is unclear. Looked up from germline, CDR1 is SGHAT and CDR2 is FQNNGV. With 1 base removed from V and 5 bases from J, the gap between germline ends came to 8 bases. The CDR3 sequence is 13 residues long. The CDR3 DNA reads as TGTGCCAGCAGCTTAGGTTGGGGTACTGAAGCTTTCTTT. Residues: CASSLGWGTEAFF. The whole variable domain, remainder taken from reference TRBV11-2 and TRBJ1-1, is EAGVAQSPRYKIIEKRQSVAFWCNPISGHATLYWYQQILGQGPKLLIQFQNNGVVDDSQLPKDRFSAERLKGVDSTLKIQPAKLEDSAVYLCASSLGWGTEAFFGQGTRLTVV.

This clone was counted once. The chain employs TRBV18 and TRBJ2-1; 7 bases map to TRBD2. The CDR3 loop spans 15 amino acids. The germline V gene has CDR1 KGHSH and CDR2 LQKENI. The V gene end was trimmed by 3 bases and the J gene end by 4 bases; junction bases not matched to a gene: 6. This CDR3 reads CASSPGGAVYNEQFF. CDR3 nucleotide sequence: TGTGCCAGCTCACCGGGAGGGGCGGTTTACAATGAGCAGTTCTTC.

The gene calls are TRBV27 and TRBJ2-7; 10 nucleotides line up with TRBD2. The ends lost 6 bases at V and 4 bases at J; junction bases unmatched: 12. Germline V gene data show CDR1 as MNHEY and CDR2 as SMNVEV (reference sequence). The CDR3 spans 16 residues. In nucleotides, the CDR3 is TGTGCCAGCAGCGTGGGACCAGCGGGAGGGGTATACGAGCAGTACTTC. This gives the protein CASSVGPAGGVYEQYF.

The chain uses TRBV9 and TRBJ2-2; D unresolved. Trimming removed 4 bases at V and 3 bases at J, with 10 bases between. From germline, CDR1 is SGDLS and CDR2 YYNGEE. The CDR3 contains 14 residues. CDR3 DNA: TGTGCCAGCAGCCCGACATGGTACACCGGGGAGCTGTTTTTT. This codes for CASSPTWYTGELFF.

The rearrangement uses TRBV5-6 and TRBJ2-1; 11 nucleotides agree with TRBD2. Per the germline V gene, CDR1 is SGHDT and CDR2 is YYEEEE. The CDR3 totals 13 residues. J lost 14 bases, V lost 0 bases, and 4 bases had no gene match. The CDR3 bases are TGTGCCAGCAGCTTGGAAGGACTAGCGGGTGAGTTCTTC. As protein: CASSLEGLAGEFF.

The genes are TRBV7-9 and TRBJ2-1; 14 nucleotides match TRBD2. The V gene's germline CDR1 is SEHNR and CDR2 FQNEAQ (reference sequence). The length of the CDR3 is 19 residues. Trimming removed 5 bases from V and 4 bases from J; junction bases left unmatched: 13. The CDR3 DNA is TGTGCCAGCAGCGGAACCACTTGGACTAGCGGGAGGCTTTACAATGAGCAGTTCTTC. Its translation: CASSGTTWTSGRLYNEQFF.

The chain couples TRBV19 to TRBJ2-1; TRBD2 agrees at 12 bases. V shed 6 bases, J shed 10 bases, and the junction held 10 bases outside the gene matches. The CDR3 has 15 residues. CDR1 and CDR2 (germline): LNHDA, SQIVND (reference sequence). The CDR3 nucleotides read TGTGCCAGTAGGTCGACTAGCGGGAGTTTTGAAGAGCAGTTCTTC. This translates into CASRSTSGSFEEQFF.

CDR3 loop: CASSVDRTDTQYF. CDR3 in DNA: TGTGCCAGCAGCGTAGATCGCACAGATACGCAGTATTTT. This chain uses TRBV9 with TRBJ2-3; D gene uncertain. There are 13 residues in the CDR3. V lost 0 bases to trimming and J lost 1 base, with 3 bases between them. Germline-derived CDR1 and CDR2 are SGDLS and YYNGEE.

The chain recombines TRBV7-9 with TRBJ2-7; D is possibly TRBD2 (8 bases). This CDR3 region has 17 residues. CDR1 is SEHNR and CDR2 is FQNEAQ in the germline V gene (reference sequence). V was shortened by 6 bases and J by 7 bases, with 28 bases between the two germline ends. As DNA, the CDR3 is TGTGCCAGCAGTTATGGACTAGCAGGGGGGCCTGCGAGGGAGCAGTACTTC. It yields the protein CASSYGLAGGPAREQYF. The full variable domain, in which reference TRBV7-9 and TRBJ2-7 provide the parts outside the CDR3, is DTGVSQNPRHKITKRGQNVTFRCDPISEHNRLYWYRQTLGQGPEFLTYFQNEAQLEKSRLLSDRFSAERPKGSFSTLEIQRTEQGDSAMYLCASSYGLAGGPAREQYFGPGTRLTVT.

The rearrangement joins TRBV14 to TRBJ2-1; 10 nucleotides agree with TRBD1. J gave up 6 bases and V 2 bases, and 7 bases lay outside the gene matches. Germline V gene lookup returns CDR1 SGHDN and CDR2 FVKESK. The CDR3 is 16 amino acids. The CDR3 DNA follows: TGTGCCAGCAGCCAAATGGGGACAGGGGTCACCAATGAGCAGTTCTTC. Translating it yields CASSQMGTGVTNEQFF.

J is TRBJ2-1 and V is TRBV6-1; TRBD2 aligns across 11 bases. The CDR3 has 14 amino acids. Trimming took 10 bases from V and 8 from J; bases not matched to a gene: 10. Germline V gene lookup returns CDR1 MNHNS and CDR2 SASEGT. The CDR3 here is CATLVGLAGYEQFF. DNA for the CDR3: TGTGCCACCTTAGTAGGACTAGCGGGTTATGAGCAGTTCTTC.

This chain uses TRBV14 with TRBJ2-1, with a tentative D call TRBD1 (5 bases). Germline CDR1 and CDR2: SGHDN and FVKESK. V gave up 4 bases and J gave up 6 bases, with 16 bases separating them. CDR3 length: 15 residues. In DNA, the CDR3 is TGTGCCAGCAGCCGCCACGTCACAAGGGGCAATGAGCAGTTCTTC. This encodes CASSRHVTRGNEQFF.